This entry lists 24 T cell receptor beta chains sequenced from one sample in a study of blood T cell repertoires in COVID-19. Clones were read by immunoSEQ multiplex PCR, and TCRdb kept only the in-frame ones, dropping some. In the table there are around 200,000 clones, about 80% of which are singletons. Sequencing input: peripheral blood. Receptor source: a human donor in a cohort sampled during active COVID-19.

Regarding this clone: Additional DNA sequences in this sample encode the identical CDR3. V usage is TRBV7-9 and J usage is TRBJ2-6; TRBD1 matches at 7 bases. V shed 4 bases and J 4 bases; nucleotides not matched to a gene: 4. Germline V gene sequence: CDR1 SEHNR, CDR2 FQNEAQ (reference sequence). The CDR3 sequence is 15 residues long. The CDR3 region is CASSSTGAGANVLTF. The CDR3 DNA sequence: TGTGCCAGCAGCTCCACAGGGGCCGGGGCCAACGTCCTGACTTTC.

In its sample, this clone was seen once. The rearrangement joins TRBV6-6 to TRBJ1-4; D possibly corresponds to TRBD1 (5 bases). The CDR3 consists of 15 residues. CDR1 is MNHNY, CDR2 SVGAGI, per germline (reference sequence). V lost 7 bases and J 10 bases, leaving 22 bases between the germline ends. The CDR3 DNA is TGTGCCAGCATGTGGAGCGGCGGGGAGAGGGGAAAACTGTTTTTT. It is translated as CASMWSGGERGKLFF.

The gene calls are TRBV5-6 and TRBJ1-1; possible D gene TRBD1, 6 bases. CDR3 length equals 14 residues. The germline CDR1 and CDR2 sequences are SGHDT and YYEEEE. V dropped 0 bases and J dropped 1 base, with 7 bases sitting between them. The CDR3 here is CASSLGQANTEAFF. The DNA of the CDR3 is TGTGCCAGCAGCTTGGGACAGGCGAACACTGAAGCTTTCTTT.

Details on this clone: One junction end disagrees with the germline gene, perhaps due to a read error. The chain is built from TRBV6-1 and TRBJ1-5; D remains unclear. From germline, CDR1 is MNHNS and CDR2 SASEGT. The length of the CDR3 is 18 residues. The CDR3 DNA reads TGTGCCAGCAGCGAAGGTGTGGGCCTGGGAGCTAGCAATCAGCCCCAGCATTTT. This encodes CASSEGVGLGASNQPQHF.

The rearrangement uses TRBV12-3 or TRBV12-4 and TRBJ2-2, with a weak D call TRBD1 (5 bases). V was pared by 1 base and J by 13 bases, with 13 bases between. This CDR3 contains 13 residues. CDR3 nucleotide sequence: TGTGCCAGCAGTTTAGGCAGGGCCAGTGGGCTGTTTTTT. This codes for CASSLGRASGLFF.

The chain employs TRBV7-8 and TRBJ1-1, with a weak D call TRBD1 (5 bases). CDR1 is SGHVS and CDR2 is FQNEAQ in the germline V gene. Trimming left V 1 base short and J 0 bases short, with 9 bases between. The CDR3 spans 15 residues. The CDR3 reads CASSLGGTLNTEAFF. The CDR3 DNA reads TGTGCCAGCAGCTTAGGGGGGACTTTGAACACTGAAGCTTTCTTT.

The V gene is TRBV19, the J gene TRBJ2-5; a weak D match, TRBD1 (5 bases). CDR1 and CDR2 (germline): LNHDA, SQIVND (reference sequence). V lost 9 bases and J 5 bases, leaving 16 bases between the germline ends. The CDR3 length is 13 residues. Written as DNA, the CDR3 is TGTGCCAGCGCAGGGTACACCCAGGAGACCCAGTACTTC. Its translation is CASAGYTQETQYF.

This clone was detected only a few times. The J gene is TRBJ1-3, the V gene TRBV5-1; D possibly corresponds to TRBD1 (6 bases). The CDR3 spans 15 residues. The germline CDR1 and CDR2 sequences are SGHRS and YFSETQ. Trimming took 2 bases from V and 2 from J, leaving 11 bases between them. CDR3 protein: CASSFGTGPGNTIYF. In DNA, the CDR3 is TGCGCCAGCAGCTTTGGAACAGGGCCTGGAAACACCATATATTTT.

The V and J genes are TRBV11-2 and TRBJ2-2, with D possibly TRBD2 on 5 matching bases. The CDR3 has 15 amino acids. Between the trimmed V and J ends, which lost 5 bases and 5 bases, there was a span of 15 bases. The germline V gene has CDR1 SGHAT and CDR2 FQNNGV. The CDR3 loop is CASSPGRGITGELFF. The CDR3 nucleotides are TGTGCCAGCAGCCCCGGTCGGGGAATAACCGGGGAGCTGTTTTTT.

V usage is TRBV7-6 and J usage is TRBJ2-1; D gene unclear. Trimming removed 2 bases from V and 7 bases from J, with 12 bases in between. This CDR3 contains 14 residues. Germline lookup yields CDR1 SGHVS and CDR2 FNYEAQ. In DNA, the CDR3 is TGTGCCAGCAGCTTAACTCTAGGATCAAATGAGCAGTTCTTC. It translates to CASSLTLGSNEQFF.

This rearrangement joins TRBV7-8 to TRBJ1-1; TRBD1 agrees at 10 bases. The CDR3 runs to 17 residues. Germline loops: CDR1 SGHVS, CDR2 FQNEAQ. J lost 0 bases, V lost 5 bases, and 9 bases had no gene match. This CDR3 reads CASSLRDRGGLNTEAFF. In DNA, the CDR3 is TGTGCCAGCAGCCTACGGGACAGGGGAGGGCTGAACACTGAAGCTTTCTTT.

The genes are TRBV27 and TRBJ2-5; D not resolved. The CDR3 spans 13 residues. Germline assignment: CDR1 MNHEY and CDR2 SMNVEV (reference sequence). V was clipped by 5 bases and J by 2 bases, with 9 bases between them. The chain's CDR3 is CASSPPGQETQYF. The CDR3 DNA follows: TGTGCCAGCAGTCCCCCCGGTCAAGAGACCCAGTACTTC.

This rearrangement joins TRBV19 to TRBJ2-1; 13 bases are shared with TRBD2. The germline gives CDR1 LNHDA, CDR2 SQIVND (reference sequence). This CDR3 is 14 amino acids long. Unmatched junction bases numbered 4, after V lost 9 bases and J lost 5 bases. CDR3 sequence reads: CASSTSGGDNEQFF. The CDR3 bases are TGTGCCAGCTCCACTAGCGGGGGGGACAATGAGCAGTTCTTC.

V usage is TRBV9 and J usage is TRBJ2-3; 9 bases fit TRBD2. CDR3 length equals 14 residues. Trimming took 3 bases from V and 5 from J; bases not matched to a gene: 4. Looked up from germline, CDR1 is SGDLS and CDR2 is YYNGEE. The CDR3 DNA reads TGTGCCAGCAGCGGCGGGGGGGCCGAAGATACGCAGTATTTT. Its protein product is CASSGGGAEDTQYF. The full variable domain, rest sourced from reference TRBV9 and TRBJ2-3, is DSGVTQTPKHLITATGQRVTLRCSPRSGDLSVYWYQQSLDQGLQFLIQYYNGEERAKGNILERFSAQQFPDLHSELNLSSLELGDSALYFCASSGGGAEDTQYFGPGTRLTVL.

The chain uses TRBV19 and TRBJ1-1; D call uncertain. CDR1 and CDR2 (germline): LNHDA, SQIVND (reference sequence). V was shortened by 5 bases and J by 7 bases, with 11 bases between the two germline ends. The CDR3 has 12 amino acids. CDR3 protein: CASSPTRIEAFF. CDR3 sequence (DNA): TGTGCCAGTAGTCCCACGCGGATTGAAGCTTTCTTT.

The genes are TRBV2 and TRBJ1-4; 7 positions agree with TRBD1. V was clipped by 5 bases and J by 5 bases; unmatched bases: 11. The CDR3 has 16 residues. The germline V gene has CDR1 SNHLY and CDR2 FYNNEI. This CDR3 is CASSSGGFQWNEKLFF. CDR3 DNA: TGTGCCAGCAGTTCAGGGGGTTTTCAATGGAATGAAAAACTGTTTTTT.

This chain uses TRBV7-2 with TRBJ2-5; TRBD1 agrees at 7 bases. V lost 5 bases to trimming and J lost 1 base; unmatched junction nucleotides: 7. The CDR3 loop spans 15 amino acids. Germline assignment: CDR1 SGHTA and CDR2 FQGNSA. The CDR3 loop is CASSPAQGSQETQYF. In DNA form, the CDR3 reads TGTGCCAGCAGCCCAGCACAGGGGAGCCAAGAGACCCAGTACTTC.

CDR3 in DNA: TGTGCCAGCAGCTTACAGGGCTTGGCCTACGGCTACACCTTC. Encoded protein: CASSLQGLAYGYTF. The chain carries TRBV5-4 and TRBJ1-2; D is possibly TRBD1 (6 bases). V lost 2 bases to trimming and J lost 8 bases, with 16 bases between them. Germline V lookup: CDR1 SGHNT, CDR2 YYREEE (reference sequence). The CDR3 is made up of 14 amino acids.

This clone was observed a few times. CDR3 region: CASSNPRQGARNEQFF. The CDR3 DNA reads TGTGCCAGTAGTAACCCCCGACAGGGGGCTCGAAATGAGCAGTTCTTC. The chain joins TRBV19 to TRBJ2-1; the match to TRBD1 covers 10 bases. J was trimmed by 7 bases and V by 4 bases; bases with no gene match: 10. From germline, CDR1 is LNHDA and CDR2 SQIVND (reference sequence). This CDR3 region has 16 residues.

The chain employs TRBV6-5 and TRBJ2-4, with 8 bases matching TRBD2. In germline, CDR1 is MNHEY, CDR2 SVGAGI. CDR3 length: 15 residues. V dropped 5 bases and J dropped 6; count of bases not matched to a gene: 9. Here the CDR3 reads CASSPGGGRGNIQYF. The CDR3 region has the DNA TGTGCCAGCAGTCCCGGGGGGGGACGGGGAAACATTCAGTACTTC.

The sample holds one count of this clone. This chain connects TRBV5-1 to TRBJ1-3, with D tentatively TRBD1 (5 bases). CDR3 size: 16 residues. The germline V gene encodes CDR1 SGHRS and CDR2 YFSETQ. Trimming left V 3 bases short and J 1 base short, with 14 bases between. The CDR3 nucleotides are TGCGCCAGCAGCTCCGACTCAGGGTTGTCTGGAAACACCATATATTTT. This sequence encodes CASSSDSGLSGNTIYF.

The V gene is TRBV19, the J gene TRBJ2-3; 9 bases align to TRBD2. Trimming at V came to 2 bases and at J to 1 base, leaving 10 bases not matched to a gene. This CDR3 has 18 amino acids. CDR1 LNHDA and CDR2 SQIVND come from the germline V gene (reference sequence). The CDR3 nucleotides are TGTGCCAGTAGTATACGCGGGGGGGCCTCTCTCGGCACAGATACGCAGTATTTT. Residues: CASSIRGGASLGTDTQYF.

This clone was seen a few times. The CDR3 reads CSVAGTSMNTEAFF. CDR3 sequence (DNA): TGCAGCGTTGCGGGGACATCAATGAACACTGAAGCTTTCTTT. V is TRBV29-1 and J is TRBJ1-1, with a tentative D call TRBD1 (6 bases). The CDR3 has 14 amino acids. V dropped 4 bases and J dropped 0 bases, with 12 bases sitting between them. Germline CDR1 is SQVTM and CDR2 is ANQGSEA.

CDR3 in amino acids: CASSQDRRSEQFF. In DNA form, the CDR3 reads TGCGCCAGCAGCCAAGATCGGAGGAGCGAGCAGTTCTTC. The chain links TRBV4-1 to TRBJ2-1, with D possibly being TRBD2 (5 bases). Germline CDR1 and CDR2: MGHRA and YSYEKL. Trimming took off 0 bases at V and 10 bases at J, with 10 bases between the two ends. The CDR3 runs 13 residues.